The 9 T cell receptor beta chains given below trace back to one sample, sequenced in a study of tissue T cells after allogeneic stem cell transplantation. Measured with immunoSEQ multiplex PCR; TCRdb has only the in-frame clones, and not every one. The table lists approximately 30,000 clones, approximately 83% of them singletons. The specimen comprised blood, sampled before transplantation. All receptors come from a woman aged 18 to 49 who later had graft-versus-host disease after an allogeneic stem cell transplant.

This clone appeared a single time. The same CDR3 can be traced to other DNA sequences in this sample. The rearrangement links TRBV7-9 to TRBJ2-3, with D possibly being TRBD1 or TRBD2 (5 bases each). The CDR3 length is 13 residues. Looked up from germline, CDR1 is SEHNR and CDR2 is FQNEAQ (reference sequence). Trimming pared 5 bases from V and 4 bases from J, leaving 10 bases between. The CDR3 sequence is CASSPRGPDTQYF. The CDR3 bases are TGTGCCAGCAGCCCCCGGGGCCCAGATACGCAGTATTTT.

The chain joins TRBV19 to TRBJ1-2; a possible D gene is TRBD1 (5 bases). Trimming took 5 bases from V and 4 from J, leaving 14 bases between them. This CDR3 comprises 14 residues. Germline V gene sequence: CDR1 LNHDA, CDR2 SQIVND (reference sequence). As DNA, the CDR3 is TGTGCCAGTAGTCCCGATTGGCAGGGCTATGGCTACACCTTC. This translates into CASSPDWQGYGYTF.

The gene calls are TRBV6-5 and TRBJ1-4; D is unclear. V lost 0 bases and J lost 7, with 6 bases in between. CDR3 length equals 13 residues. The germline V gene encodes CDR1 MNHEY and CDR2 SVGAGI. CDR3 bases: TGTGCCAGCAGTTACTCGGGCCTTGAAAAACTGTTTTTT. This gives the protein CASSYSGLEKLFF.

The chain combines TRBV11-2 with TRBJ1-2; D is unclear. The CDR3 is 14 residues long. Germline V CDR1 and CDR2: SGHAT, FQNNGV. The germline V and J ends were trimmed by 0 bases and 2 bases, with 7 bases remaining between them. The CDR3 loop reads CASSLDRANYGYTF. The CDR3 DNA is TGTGCCAGCAGCTTAGATCGGGCGAACTATGGCTACACCTTC. The variable domain in full, completed from reference TRBV11-2 and TRBJ1-2, reads EAGVAQSPRYKIIEKRQSVAFWCNPISGHATLYWYQQILGQGPKLLIQFQNNGVVDDSQLPKDRFSAERLKGVDSTLKIQPAKLEDSAVYLCASSLDRANYGYTFGSGTRLTVV.

The V call is TRBV19, the J call TRBJ1-1, with no clear D. Trimming cost V 1 base and J 1 base, with 10 bases left between them. The V gene's germline CDR1 is LNHDA and CDR2 SQIVND (reference sequence). The CDR3 extends over 15 amino acids. The chain's CDR3 is CASSIGRRRNTEAFF. Written as DNA, the CDR3 is TGTGCCAGTAGTATAGGGAGGAGAAGGAACACTGAAGCTTTCTTT.

This chain's CDR3 is CASSVGGTVSGNTIYF. The DNA of the CDR3 is TGTGCCAGCAGCGTAGGTGGCACAGTCTCTGGAAACACCATATATTTT. The chain couples TRBV9 to TRBJ1-3; unclear D gene. The CDR3 spans 16 residues. V was cut by 0 bases and J by 0 bases, with 10 bases left in between. The V gene's germline CDR1 is SGDLS and CDR2 YYNGEE.

The gene calls are TRBV9 and TRBJ1-1, with 7 nucleotides matching TRBD1. Per the germline V gene, CDR1 is SGDLS and CDR2 is YYNGEE. Trimming took 4 bases from V and 4 from J; bases not matched to a gene: 7. The CDR3 contains 14 residues. CDR3 residues: CASSLQGGGTEAFF. Written as DNA, the CDR3 is TGTGCCAGCAGCCTCCAGGGGGGGGGCACTGAAGCTTTCTTT.

This chain links TRBV6-4 with TRBJ1-1; possible D gene TRBD1, 5 bases. Germline CDR1 MRHNA, CDR2 SNTAGT. V was trimmed by 0 bases and J by 5 bases, leaving 16 bases between them. The CDR3 sequence is 16 residues long. CDR3 sequence: CASSDSGAGEGTEAFF. The CDR3 DNA reads as TGTGCCAGCAGTGACTCCGGGGCCGGGGAAGGAACTGAAGCTTTCTTT.

The chain links TRBV30 to TRBJ1-2; a possible D gene is TRBD1 (5 bases). V was pared by 2 bases and J by 8 bases, with 18 bases between. Per germline, CDR1 GTSNPN and CDR2 SVGIG (reference sequence). This CDR3 is built from 14 residues. CDR3 DNA sequence: TGTGCCTGGAGTCCCGGGACCACAACGACGGGCTACACCTTC. Residues: CAWSPGTTTTGYTF.